The rows below give T cell receptor beta chains drawn from one sample of a study of blood T cells in healthy people across ages. TCRdb fed the 5' RACE reads into MiXCR, producing one record per CDR3 protein. Of 700,000 or so distinct CDR3 sequences listed, approximately 21% are singletons. The sample consisted of blood. The origin of the receptors is a man aged 65 to 85 in good health. Both conserved end residues are part of each CDR3. D genes are given only for firm matches.

j_gene	d_gene	len	v_gene	CDR3aa
TRBJ2-3	-	16	TRBV5-5	CASSLDTAASTDTQYF
TRBJ2-3	TRBD2	17	TRBV24-1	CATSDPGAGGRTDTQYF
TRBJ1-5	-	15	TRBV28	CASSLNPARNQPQHF
TRBJ2-2	TRBD2	15	TRBV19	CASSVAGTITGELFF
TRBJ2-5	-	15	TRBV3-1	CASSQDPGAQETQYF
TRBJ2-1	TRBD2	12	TRBV19	CASSALAGERFF
TRBJ2-7	TRBD2	14	TRBV5-1	CASSFGGGSNEQYF
TRBJ1-4	-	15	TRBV7-8	CASSSAGRFGEKLFF
TRBJ1-4	-	13	TRBV9	CASSPEVDEKLFF
TRBJ1-6	TRBD1	16	TRBV9	CASSAPIRGNNSPLHF
-	-	14	TRBV14	CASSQDMSGNEQFF
TRBJ1-1	TRBD1	16	TRBV5-1	CASSLPTGAGNTEAFF
TRBJ2-4	TRBD2	14	TRBV12-3/TRBV12-4	CASRGLAGGYIQYF
-	TRBD2	14	TRBV12-3/TRBV12-4	CASSLAGGMGTQYF
TRBJ1-1	-	13	TRBV20-1	CSAIQGLNTEAFF
TRBJ1-2	-	15	TRBV7-9	CASSPPGTGPPGYTF
-	-	15	TRBV10-3	CAISEVAHRDNEQFF
TRBJ2-3	-	15	TRBV6-5	CASSQTVNPTDTQYF
TRBJ1-4	TRBD1	14	TRBV27	CASGQVSLNEKLFF
TRBJ2-3	-	16	TRBV24-1	CATSVGDGPGPDTQYF
-	-	13	TRBV28	CASSRLRSYEQYF
TRBJ2-3	-	15	TRBV20-1	CSPRKGYHSTDTQYF
TRBJ1-1	-	13	TRBV29-1	CSARAQGNTEAFF
TRBJ2-3	-	13	TRBV7-6	CASSWAQTDTQYF
TRBJ1-4	-	15	TRBV11-2	CASSPSRGVGEKLFF
TRBJ1-1	-	15	TRBV6-5	CASSYQGQKNTEAFF
TRBJ1-1	TRBD1	15	TRBV20-1	CSASRDRGLNTEAFF
TRBJ2-1	-	15	TRBV9	CASSVQGDTRSKQFF
TRBJ2-2	-	13	TRBV3-1	CASSQVNTGELFF
TRBJ1-1	-	15	TRBV14	CASSPRPRVNTEAFF
TRBJ1-1	-	11	TRBV30	CAWSRNTEAFF